The 30 T cell receptor beta chains below all came from one sample that was sequenced in a study of blood T cells in healthy people across ages. Together with a sample-barcoded 5' primer, a J-beta primer mix was included in a second PCR lasting about 7 to 11 cycles. TCRdb reanalysed the 5' RACE reads using MiXCR and keeps one entry per CDR3 protein. This table holds about 1.4 million distinct CDR3 sequences, 59% found once. The sequenced sample was blood. These receptors came from a young man in good health.

The J gene is TRBJ2-7, the V gene TRBV12-3 or TRBV12-4, with 7 bases lining up with TRBD1. The end of the DNA fits TRBJ2-5 better, so the J call may be wrong. The CDR3 is made up of 15 amino acids. CDR3 loop: CASSLGAGTVKTQYF. The CDR3 nucleotides are TGTGCCAGCAGTTTAGGGGCCGGGACAGTGAAGACCCAGTACTTC.

The chain couples TRBV19 to TRBJ1-6, with D possibly being TRBD1 (5 bases). The length of the CDR3 is 15 residues. Germline V lookup: CDR1 LNHDA, CDR2 SQIVND (reference sequence). Trimming pared 6 bases from V and 10 bases from J, leaving 19 bases between. The CDR3 DNA reads as TGTGCCAGTAGCTCGACAGAGCTACAGACATCACCCCTCCACTTT. As protein: CASSSTELQTSPLHF.

This chain links TRBV20-1 with TRBJ2-2; D perhaps matches TRBD2 (5 bases). The CDR3 extends over 15 amino acids. Germline V gene lookup returns CDR1 DFQATT and CDR2 SNEGSKA (reference sequence). Trimming cost V 5 bases and J 0 bases, with 13 bases left between them. The CDR3 DNA reads TGCAGTGCTCCTAGATGGACTGCGAACACCGGGGAGCTGTTTTTT. It codes for CSAPRWTANTGELFF.

This chain joins TRBV10-3 and TRBJ2-7; the D gene is possibly TRBD1 (7 bases). CDR3 length equals 13 residues. With 6 bases removed from V and 3 bases from J, the gap between germline ends came to 12 bases. Germline V gene data show CDR1 as ENHRY and CDR2 as SYGVKD. The DNA for the CDR3 is TGTGCCATCAGCGCGGGACAGAGCTACGAGCAGTACTTC. Protein sequence: CAISAGQSYEQYF.

The gene calls are TRBV25-1 and TRBJ1-5; 10 bases line up with TRBD1. Per germline, CDR1 MGHDK and CDR2 SYGVNS. Unmatched junction bases numbered 4, after V lost 2 bases and J lost 6 bases. This CDR3 contains 15 residues. The CDR3 loop reads CASSEGGTGVQPQHF. The CDR3 DNA follows: TGTGCCAGCAGTGAAGGGGGGACAGGGGTTCAGCCCCAGCATTTT.

This chain joins TRBV10-1 and TRBJ1-1; TRBD1 might be the D (6 bases). Germline V CDR1 and CDR2: WNHNN, SYGVQD (reference sequence). V was clipped by 5 bases and J by 6 bases, with 19 bases between them. The CDR3 is made up of 15 amino acids. This chain's CDR3 is CASSQLKGGISEAFF. The CDR3 DNA is TGCGCCAGCAGTCAACTGAAGGGGGGAATTTCTGAAGCTTTCTTT.

This rearrangement joins TRBV4-3 to TRBJ2-1, with 8 bases fitting TRBD2. The J call may not be correct, given that the DNA end is closer to TRBJ2-7. The CDR3 sequence is 17 residues long. Germline lookup yields CDR1 LGHNA and CDR2 YSLEER. CDR3 bases: TGCGCCAGCAGCCAAGACCAGCGGGGGAGCTCCTACAATGAGCAGTACTTC. This translates into CASSQDQRGSSYNEQYF.

As to this clonotype: One end of the junction varies from germline; a read error may be responsible. The chain uses TRBV5-1 and TRBJ2-1; TRBD2 matches 8 bases. Germline CDR1 reads SGHRS; CDR2 reads YFSETQ. The CDR3 contains 15 residues. CDR3 sequence: CASSTTSGTYHEQFF. DNA for the CDR3: TGCGCCAGCAGCACAACTAGCGGCACCTACCATGAGCAGTTCTTC.

This clonotype was detected a few times. The J gene is TRBJ2-7, the V gene TRBV11-2, with 7 nucleotides matching TRBD2. This CDR3 is 16 amino acids long. Germline values: CDR1 SGHAT, CDR2 FQNNGV. The J segment lost 4 bases and the V segment lost 1 base, leaving 10 bases of the junction unmatched. The CDR3 DNA sequence: TGTGCCAGCAGCTTAGGGGGCGGGGGTCTCGAGTACGAGCAGTACTTC. This gives the protein CASSLGGGGLEYEQYF.

The chain joins TRBV28 to TRBJ1-2; D possibly corresponds to TRBD1 (5 bases). Germline CDR1 reads MDHEN; CDR2 reads SYDVKM. Trimming left V 7 bases short and J 7 bases short, with 13 bases between. This CDR3 has 12 amino acids. CDR3 residues: CASTKGLLGYTF. CDR3 nucleotides: TGTGCCAGCACCAAGGGGTTACTTGGCTACACCTTC.

The chain joins TRBV20-1 to TRBJ2-7, with TRBD1 as a possible D gene (5 bases). The length of the CDR3 is 14 residues. Trimming shortened V by 6 bases and J by 0 bases, and 15 bases separated the two germline ends. Germline CDR1 DFQATT, CDR2 SNEGSKA (reference sequence). The CDR3, as DNA: TGCAGTGCCTCGGACACCCCGAGCTCCTACGAGCAGTACTTC. The encoded protein is CSASDTPSSYEQYF.

This clonotype was observed a handful of times. This chain links TRBV15 with TRBJ2-7; no clear D gene. This CDR3 spans 13 amino acids. Germline loops: CDR1 LNHNV, CDR2 YYDKDF (reference sequence). With 2 bases removed from V and 2 bases from J, the gap between germline ends came to 7 bases. The CDR3 sequence is CATSRTSTYEQYF. As DNA, the CDR3 is TGTGCCACCAGCAGAACCAGTACCTACGAGCAGTACTTC.

This clonotype was detected a few times. The rearrangement uses TRBV7-9 and TRBJ1-5; 10 bases are a match to TRBD1. The CDR3 is 16 residues long. Germline CDR1 reads SEHNR; CDR2 reads FQNEAQ (reference sequence). J lost 7 bases, V lost 1 base, and 7 bases had no gene match. The CDR3 spells CASSLGQGAEGQPQHF. The CDR3 DNA is TGTGCCAGCAGCTTAGGACAGGGGGCTGAGGGACAGCCCCAGCATTTT. Full variable domain (outside the CDR3, taken from reference TRBV7-9 and TRBJ1-5): DTGVSQNPRHKITKRGQNVTFRCDPISEHNRLYWYRQTLGQGPEFLTYFQNEAQLEKSRLLSDRFSAERPKGSFSTLEIQRTEQGDSAMYLCASSLGQGAEGQPQHFGDGTRLSIL.

V is TRBV12-3 or TRBV12-4 and J is TRBJ1-5, with D unclear. The CDR3 totals 16 residues. Trimming stripped 3 bases from V and 0 bases from J, with 12 bases between. Written as DNA, the CDR3 is TGTGCCAGCAGTTTTGGGCAGCCATATAGCAATCAGCCCCAGCATTTT. This encodes CASSFGQPYSNQPQHF.

This clonotype was counted between two and nine times. The rearrangement uses TRBV14 and TRBJ2-1; tentatively, D is TRBD2 (7 bases). This CDR3 spans 16 amino acids. The V end was cut by 4 bases, the J end by 6 bases, with 19 bases between. Germline values: CDR1 SGHDN, CDR2 FVKESK. CDR3 DNA sequence: TGTGCCAGCAGCCCCCGGGGGGCCTCTATGGTCAATGAGCAGTTCTTC. Its translation: CASSPRGASMVNEQFF.

This clonotype was counted between two and nine times. This chain uses TRBV12-3 or TRBV12-4 with TRBJ1-5; no clear D. The V end lost 6 bases, the J end lost 6 bases, and 12 bases lay between the germline ends. This CDR3 has 13 amino acids. The CDR3 DNA is TGTGCCAGCAGGGAGACCGCAATTCAGCCCCAGCATTTT. This translates into CASRETAIQPQHF.

There are a few counts of this clonotype. V gene TRBV6-5 combines with J gene TRBJ2-7; TRBD1 is a possible D gene (5 bases). There are 16 residues in the CDR3. Trimming removed 3 bases from V and 7 bases from J, with 22 bases in between. Germline CDR1 is MNHEY and CDR2 is SVGAGI. This CDR3 is CASSYRTPGAKGEQYF. The DNA for the CDR3 is TGTGCCAGCAGTTATCGAACGCCAGGCGCGAAGGGGGAGCAGTACTTC.

A few counts support this clonotype. The chain carries TRBV29-1 and TRBJ2-6; either TRBD1 or TRBD2 may supply D (6 bases each). Germline V gene data show CDR1 as SQVTM and CDR2 as ANQGSEA. V shed 0 bases and J shed 0 bases, with 15 bases lying between them. The CDR3 consists of 18 residues. The DNA of the CDR3 is TGCAGCGTTGAAGATCGGGGGCCCTCCTACTCTGGGGCCAACGTCCTGACTTTC. Translating gives CSVEDRGPSYSGANVLTF.

V and J are TRBV20-1 and TRBJ2-7; tentatively, D is TRBD2 (5 bases). CDR3 length: 12 residues. Germline CDR1 DFQATT, CDR2 SNEGSKA (reference sequence). CDR3 protein: CRLGPYSYEQYF. For the CDR3, the DNA is TGCAGACTAGGACCCTACTCCTACGAGCAGTACTTC.

The chain is built from TRBV29-1 and TRBJ1-4; tentatively, D is TRBD1 (6 bases). This CDR3 contains 13 residues. The germline V gene encodes CDR1 SQVTM and CDR2 ANQGSEA. Trimming removed 4 bases at V and 7 bases at J, with 13 bases between. CDR3 sequence: CSVGEQGGEKLFF. CDR3 DNA: TGCAGCGTTGGAGAACAGGGAGGTGAAAAACTGTTTTTT.

The CDR3 here is CASSLAGHLPGTQYF. CDR3 sequence (DNA): TGTGCCAGCAGTCTGGCGGGACACCTTCCCGGGACCCAGTACTTC. This chain uses TRBV7-2 with TRBJ2-5, with D perhaps TRBD1 or TRBD2 (6 bases each). V was clipped by 6 bases and J by 7 bases, with 21 bases between them. From germline, CDR1 is SGHTA and CDR2 FQGNSA. The CDR3 loop spans 15 amino acids.

The chain links TRBV11-2 to TRBJ2-1; D call uncertain. CDR1 is SGHAT and CDR2 is FQNNGV in the germline V gene. The CDR3 totals 12 residues. V was trimmed by 4 bases and J by 8 bases, leaving 9 bases between them. The CDR3 sequence is CASSSTRDEQFF. The CDR3 DNA follows: TGTGCCAGCAGCTCGACAAGAGATGAGCAGTTCTTC. The variable domain in full, with the rest retrieved from reference TRBV11-2 and TRBJ2-1, is EAGVAQSPRYKIIEKRQSVAFWCNPISGHATLYWYQQILGQGPKLLIQFQNNGVVDDSQLPKDRFSAERLKGVDSTLKIQPAKLEDSAVYLCASSSTRDEQFFGPGTRLTVL.

The gene calls are TRBV2 and TRBJ2-1; D uncertain. The CDR3 is made up of 13 amino acids. V lost 2 bases and J lost 3, with 5 bases in between. The germline CDR1 and CDR2 sequences are SNHLY and FYNNEI. CDR3 protein: CASSEHSYNEQFF. Written as DNA, the CDR3 is TGTGCCAGCAGTGAACACAGCTACAATGAGCAGTTCTTC.

This clonotype was seen a few times. The V call is TRBV6-5, the J call TRBJ1-2; the match to TRBD1 covers 7 bases. With V trimmed by 4 bases and J by 6 bases, 11 bases remained unmatched. The CDR3 runs 15 residues. CDR1 is MNHEY and CDR2 is SVGAGI in the germline V gene. The CDR3 coding sequence is TGTGCCAGCAGTTTATCCGGGACAGCCACCAATGGCTACACCTTC. This encodes CASSLSGTATNGYTF.

The genes are TRBV6-2 or TRBV6-3 and TRBJ1-2; D unclear. This CDR3 is built from 12 residues. V was shortened by 0 bases and J by 5 bases, with 4 bases between the two germline ends. The V gene's germline CDR1 is MNHEY and CDR2 SVGEGT. The CDR3 DNA reads TGTGCCAGCAGTTACTCGGAATATGGCTACACCTTC. It specifies CASSYSEYGYTF.

This sequence joins TRBV29-1 and TRBJ2-7; the D gene could be TRBD1 or TRBD2 (5 bases each). Per germline, CDR1 SQVTM and CDR2 ANQGSEA. Trimming removed 7 bases at V and 1 base at J, with 14 bases between. The CDR3 has 13 residues. CDR3 loop: CSGTRDGSYEQYF. The DNA for the CDR3 is TGCAGCGGAACCCGGGACGGTTCCTACGAGCAGTACTTC.

The V gene is TRBV12-3 or TRBV12-4, the J gene TRBJ1-2; D ambiguous. This CDR3 is 15 amino acids long. Trimming removed 2 bases at V and 8 bases at J, with 18 bases between. DNA for the CDR3: TGTGCCAGCAGTTTAATCGGCGCCCTCTCTGGCGGCTACACCTTC. This sequence encodes CASSLIGALSGGYTF.

The V gene is TRBV7-9, the J gene TRBJ2-5; D unresolved. CDR3 length: 13 amino acids. With 3 bases removed from V and 0 bases from J, the gap between germline ends came to 5 bases. CDR1 is SEHNR, CDR2 FQNEAQ, per germline (reference sequence). The CDR3 region has the DNA TGTGCCAGCAGCTTTCCTAACCAAGAGACCCAGTACTTC. Its translation: CASSFPNQETQYF.

The chain recombines TRBV28 with TRBJ2-4; tentative D call: TRBD1 (6 bases). The closer fit of TRBJ2-5 to the DNA end suggests the J call may be wrong. The CDR3 is 14 residues long. Germline CDR1 MDHEN, CDR2 SYDVKM. The CDR3 region is CASSLPQGLGTQYF. Here the CDR3 DNA reads TGTGCCAGCAGTTTACCACAGGGCCTCGGGACCCAGTACTTC.

This clonotype has only a few counts. The chain carries TRBV10-3 and TRBJ1-2; 9 nucleotides match TRBD1. J gave up 7 bases and V 8 bases, and 5 bases lay outside the gene matches. Germline CDR1 ENHRY, CDR2 SYGVKD. The CDR3 contains 12 residues. CDR3 loop: CAIRDRVTGYTF. In nucleotides, the CDR3 is TGTGCCATCCGGGACAGGGTAACTGGCTACACCTTC.